This TCR beta chain originates from a study of OX40 agonist ivuxolimab in advanced cancers. The study, taken as a whole, reports: Dosing at 0.1 to 3.0 mg/kg was accompanied by clonal expansion of CD4+ and CD8+ blood T cells by week 6.

This clone was picked up a small number of times. Antigen: not known. This CDR3 comprises 15 residues. The germline V gene has CDR1 SGHTA and CDR2 FQGTGA. Between the trimmed V and J ends, which lost 2 bases and 0 bases, there was a span of 11 bases. Using immunoSEQ multiplex PCR, the repertoire was profiled, and TCRdb retains in-frame clones only, with some absent. This table holds 20,000 or so clones, 82% found once. The material sequenced was CD4+ or CD8+ T cells sorted from blood, taken in a trial of the OX40 agonist ivuxolimab. The chain combines TRBV7-3 with TRBJ2-7; D is perhaps TRBD2 (5 bases). The receptor's source is an adult with an advanced solid tumor such as melanoma, head and neck, liver or kidney cancer. Here the CDR3 DNA reads TGTGCCAGCAGCTTATTCGGGGTTAGCTCCTACGAGCAGTACTTC. This sequence encodes CASSLFGVSSYEQYF.